This TCR beta chain is drawn from a study of blood T cells in healthy people across ages. Background on the study: About one barcoded TCR beta cDNA was captured per two T cells. Study-level points and caveats: TCR beta diversity per million T cells fell roughly linearly with age. Donors of long life had a larger count of naive CD4+ cells and greater diversity than aged donors.

Turning to this clonotype: What it binds is unknown. Compared with germline, one end of the junction differs, possibly owing to a read error.

In germline, CDR1 is DFQATT, CDR2 SNEGSKA (reference sequence). CDR3 length: 13 amino acids. Sample-barcoded 5' priming and a J-beta primer mix drove a second PCR of roughly 7 to 11 cycles. Every sample returned 3 million or more CDR3-containing paired-end reads. In TCRdb, the 5' RACE reads were re-called with MiXCR into one record per CDR3 protein. The sample holds about 1,500,000 distinct CDR3 sequences, 40% to 50% seen once. This rearrangement joins TRBV20-1 to TRBJ2-7, with TRBD1 identical over 10 bases. The sample taken for sequencing was blood. The sequence was collected from a woman aged 18-29 years in good health. This CDR3 is CSARGQGPYEQSF. The CDR3 nucleotides are TGCAGTGCTAGGGGACAGGGGCCCTACGAGCAGTCCTTC.